This T cell receptor (beta chain) originates from a study of T cells after yellow fever vaccination. Across the whole study: Those fractions that held only low numbers of cells were prepared using the SMART-Seq v4 Ultra Low Input RNA kit.

About this clonotype itself: Its matching antigen is unknown.

Via MiXCR, TCRdb re-called the 5' RACE reads, giving one row per CDR3 protein. The table includes a few hundred thousand distinct CDR3 sequences, approximately 13% detected once. The CDR3 consists of 15 residues. From germline, CDR1 is DFQATT and CDR2 SNEGSKA (reference sequence). Trimming at V came to 3 bases and at J to 4 bases, leaving 10 bases not matched to a gene. Study-level findings and limits: Although most clonotypes did not, a small share appeared in both CD4 and CD8 compartments. From the bulk population, abundant clonotypes could contaminate and appear within FACS-sorted repertoires. Weaker overall was a secondary response that nonetheless peaked faster, on day 5 versus 15.

The rearrangement links TRBV20-1 to TRBJ2-5; 8 bases match TRBD1. This clonotype was obtained from a man younger than 35 who received the YFV17D yellow fever vaccine. Sequenced here: CD4+ T cells sorted from PBMCs, sampled 15 days after the yellow fever booster vaccination. The CDR3 bases are TGCAGTGCTAGCGGGCAGGGGGCCGGTCGAGAGACCCAGTACTTC. It encodes CSASGQGAGRETQYF.